This TCR beta chain emerged from a study of OX40 agonist ivuxolimab in advanced cancers. Study-wide background: Every 2 weeks, ivuxolimab was infused into the patients intravenously at between 0.01 and 10 mg/kg. Patients assigned to dose escalation were diagnosed with hepatocellular carcinoma, melanoma, renal cell or head and neck cancer.

The study's findings and limits: CD4+ and CD8+ T cells in blood underwent clonal expansion by week 6 at 0.1 to 3.0 mg/kg.

Blood sampling took place at baseline, cycle 4 day 1, and cycle 7 day 1. Sequencing was performed with immunoSEQ multiplex PCR; in TCRdb, only in-frame clones are kept and a portion is missing. In the table there are about 44,000 clones, over 75% of which are singletons. The V gene's germline CDR1 is SGHVS and CDR2 FNYEAQ. Trimming removed 2 bases at V and 6 bases at J, with 4 bases between. The CDR3 runs 12 residues. In the case of this clone: What it binds is unknown.

The chain combines TRBV7-6 with TRBJ2-2; the D is unclear. This specimen was CD4+ or CD8+ T cells sorted from blood, taken in a trial of the OX40 agonist ivuxolimab. This sequence was found in an adult with an advanced solid tumor such as melanoma, head and neck, liver or kidney cancer. This CDR3 reads CASSLRAGELFF. CDR3 DNA sequence: TGTGCCAGCAGCTTAAGAGCCGGGGAGCTGTTTTTT.